The rows below give T cell receptor beta chains drawn from one sample of a study of T cells in Graves' hyperthyroidism and ophthalmopathy. Each CDR3 protein is one row after TCRdb ran MiXCR on the multiplex PCR reads. This sample has some 600,000 distinct CDR3 sequences; 11% to 15% occur once, and the top ten carry roughly 6.2%. Sequenced: blood. The source of these receptors is a woman under 40 with Graves' hyperthyroidism that later progressed to Graves' ophthalmopathy. Both conserved end residues are part of each CDR3. A D gene is named only where the DNA matches it firmly. The size of a clone is reported for some rows only, either as once, few or many, or as a class for expanded clones.

clone_size j_call d_call v_call cdr3_nt cdr3_aa
- TRBJ2-2 - TRBV12-3/TRBV12-4 TGTGCCAGCAGTTTTAAAGAGGAGCTGTTTTTT CASSFKEELFF
few TRBJ2-7 - TRBV7-9 TGTACCAGCAGCCCCTTAGGGGGGCCCTCTTACGAGCAGTACTTC CTSSPLGGPSYEQYF
many TRBJ2-7 TRBD2 TRBV28 TGTGCCAGCAGTTCCCCAGCGGGAGGCCACTACGAGCAGTACTTC CASSSPAGGHYEQYF
- TRBJ2-6 - TRBV24-1 TGTGCCACCAGTGATAGCGCTGCCGGGGCCAACGTCCTGACTTTC CATSDSAAGANVLTF
few TRBJ2-1 - TRBV6-2/TRBV6-3 TGTGCCAGCAGTTCCGTGACGGGAGTCCCCTACAATGAGCAGTTCTTC CASSSVTGVPYNEQFF
many TRBJ1-6 - TRBV20-1 TGCAGTGCTAGAGACTACCAGTCACCCCTCCACTTT CSARDYQSPLHF
many TRBJ1-2 TRBD1 TRBV19 TGTGCCAGTAGGAGACAGGGGGACGGCTACACCTTC CASRRQGDGYTF
many TRBJ1-2 TRBD1 TRBV2 TGTGCCAGCAGTGAAGCTCCTACAGGGGATGGCTACACCTTC CASSEAPTGDGYTF
- TRBJ2-7 - TRBV27 TGTGCCAGCAGGAAGTGGCTGGAAAGCTCCTACGAGCAGTACTTC CASRKWLESSYEQYF
many TRBJ2-5 TRBD1 TRBV30 TGTGCCTGGAGTGTACTACAGGGGGTGGGTGAGACCCAGTACTTC CAWSVLQGVGETQYF
- TRBJ1-1 TRBD1 TRBV4-3 TGCGCCAGCAGCCACGACAGGGAAACTGAAGCTTTCTTT CASSHDRETEAFF
many TRBJ1-1 TRBD1 TRBV5-1 TGCGCCAGCAGCGGGGGACAGGGGGCTTGGGGCACTGAAGCTTTCTTT CASSGGQGAWGTEAFF
many TRBJ2-7 - TRBV7-2 TGTGCCAGCAGCCCCCGACAGGGCGGGAACGAGCAGTACTTC CASSPRQGGNEQYF
many TRBJ2-7 TRBD2 TRBV19 TGTGCCAGTACTGGCGGGAGGGCCTACGAGCAGTACTTC CASTGGRAYEQYF
- TRBJ1-4 - TRBV12-3/TRBV12-4 TGTGCCAGCAGCCCCGCGGAGTCTGAAAAACTGTTTTTT CASSPAESEKLFF
many TRBJ1-1 - TRBV18 TGTGCCAGCTCACGCGCTACTGGACGGAACACTGAAGCTTTCTTT CASSRATGRNTEAFF
many TRBJ2-1 TRBD2 TRBV6-5 TGTGCCAGCAGTTACGTCGCGGGAGGCTATGAGCAGTTCTTC CASSYVAGGYEQFF
many TRBJ2-1 - TRBV6-6 TGTGCCAGCAGTTACCCCCCCGGGCGAGGAGAGCAGTTCTTC CASSYPPGRGEQFF
many TRBJ2-1 - TRBV9 TGTGCCAGCAGCGTAGTACAGGATGACAATGAGCAGTTCTTC CASSVVQDDNEQFF
many TRBJ2-2 TRBD2 TRBV12-3/TRBV12-4 TGTGCCAGCCATGGGGGTAGCGGGAGCGTGGCCGGGGAGCTGTTTTTT CASHGGSGSVAGELFF
once TRBJ2-1 TRBD2 TRBV28 TGTGCCAGCAGTTTAGGGGACTACACTTACAATGAGCAGTTCTTC CASSLGDYTYNEQFF
many TRBJ2-1 - TRBV7-9 TGTGCCAGCAGCTTAGTAGTTAATGAGCAGTTCTTC CASSLVVNEQFF
- TRBJ2-5 TRBD2 TRBV6-1 TGTGCGAGCAGTGAACACCCCCCACTAACTAGCGGGAGCCAAGAGACCCAGTACTTC CASSEHPPLTSGSQETQYF
few TRBJ2-3 - TRBV6-6 TGTGCCAGCAGTTACTTGCAGAGCGCGACAGATACGCAGTATTTT CASSYLQSATDTQYF
- TRBJ2-7 TRBD2 TRBV7-9 TGTGCCAGCAGCCCTCCGGGGACTAGCGGTTACTACGAGCAGTACTTC CASSPPGTSGYYEQYF
many TRBJ2-5 - TRBV20-1 TGCAGTGCTACCCGGACCTCCCAAGAGACCCAGTACTTC CSATRTSQETQYF
many TRBJ1-5 TRBD1 TRBV30 TGTGCCTGGAGTGTATCGGACAGGTTCAATCAGCCCCAGCATTTT CAWSVSDRFNQPQHF
- TRBJ1-5 - TRBV12-5 TGTGCTAGTGGGCCCCGGGGTAGCAATCAGCCCCAGCATTTT CASGPRGSNQPQHF